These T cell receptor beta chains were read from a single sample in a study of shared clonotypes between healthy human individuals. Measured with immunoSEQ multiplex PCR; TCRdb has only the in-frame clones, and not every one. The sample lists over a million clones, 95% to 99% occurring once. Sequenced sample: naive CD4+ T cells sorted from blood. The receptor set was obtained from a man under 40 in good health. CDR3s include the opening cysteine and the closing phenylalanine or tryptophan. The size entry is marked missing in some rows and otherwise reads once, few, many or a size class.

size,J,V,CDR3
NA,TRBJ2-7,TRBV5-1,CASSLGSGNYEQYF
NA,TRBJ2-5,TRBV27,CASSLSQGPLRQETQYF
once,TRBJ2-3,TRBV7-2,CASSLDRAADTQYF
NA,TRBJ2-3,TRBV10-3,CAISARVGEGTDTQYF
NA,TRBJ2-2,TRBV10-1,CASRALVNTGELFF
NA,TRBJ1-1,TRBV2,CASNDRPNTEAFF
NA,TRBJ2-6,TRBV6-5,CASRTGATGANVLTF
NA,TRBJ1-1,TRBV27,CASSFSGTLNTEAFF
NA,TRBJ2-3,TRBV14,CASTLFIGQGGSDTQYF
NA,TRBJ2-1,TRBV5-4,CASTNSSYNEQFF
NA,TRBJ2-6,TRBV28,CASSPHQGSGANVLTF
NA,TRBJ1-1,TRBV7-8,CASSERQGRDEAFF
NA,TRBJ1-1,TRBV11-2,CASSFWAPNTEAFF
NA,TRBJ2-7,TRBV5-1,CASSSIGLGRVDEQYF
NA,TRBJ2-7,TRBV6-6,CASSLTSGSLVHEQYF
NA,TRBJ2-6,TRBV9,CASSAPTGASGANVLTF
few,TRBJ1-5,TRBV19,CASKRGGVGQPQHF
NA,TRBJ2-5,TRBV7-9,CASSLFPGRAETQYF
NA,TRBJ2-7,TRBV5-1,CASSLGSAGSSYEQYF
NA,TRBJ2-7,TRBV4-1,CASSLLPGGIDEQYF
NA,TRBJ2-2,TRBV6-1,CASSEGDTLGELFF
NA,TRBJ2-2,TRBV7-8,CASSRRDRGNTGELFF
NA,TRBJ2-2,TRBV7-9,CASSPLQGTGELFF
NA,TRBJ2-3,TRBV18,CASSPRPGQAGTDTQYF
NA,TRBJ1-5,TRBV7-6,CASSLAQGLYSNQPQHF
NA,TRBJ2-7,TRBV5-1,CASSASTYRGRSYEQYF
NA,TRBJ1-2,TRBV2,CASRPGQGTGGGVGGYTF
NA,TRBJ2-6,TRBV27,CASSLSTPRSGANVLTF
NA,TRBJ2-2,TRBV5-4,CASSFAGITGELFF
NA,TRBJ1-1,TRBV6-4,CASSPTLQAQAFF
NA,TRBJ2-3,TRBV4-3,CASSPGQRNTDTQYF
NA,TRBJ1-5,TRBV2,CASSESRTGGGDQPQHF
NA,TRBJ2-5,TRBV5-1,CASSSSGTGVETQYF
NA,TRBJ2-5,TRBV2,CASSEAKLAGDQETQYF
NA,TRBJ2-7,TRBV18,CASTQSKRTGSSYEQYF
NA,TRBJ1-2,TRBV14,CASSQVPAGGYTF
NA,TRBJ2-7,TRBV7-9,CASSKAGSSLYF
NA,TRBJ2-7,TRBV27,CASSFGTSGSYEQYF
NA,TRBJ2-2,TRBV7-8,CASSLLAGLLLNTGELFF
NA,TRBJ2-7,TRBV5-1,CASSLSALAGVSYEQYF
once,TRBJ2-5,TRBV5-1,CASSLGGTNEETQYF
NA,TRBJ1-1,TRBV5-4,CASTTALNTEAFF
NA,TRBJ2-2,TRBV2,CASSEQLAGEYTGELFF
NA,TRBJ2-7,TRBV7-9,CASSFETGLVAGQYF
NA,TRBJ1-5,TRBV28,CASSSTGQVNHMPQHF
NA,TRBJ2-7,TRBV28,CASIGPGPSYEQYF
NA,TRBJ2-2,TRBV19,CASSMRRGRTGELFF
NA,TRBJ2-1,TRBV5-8,CASSSPAARSYNEQFF
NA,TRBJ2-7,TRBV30,CAWDTGTSPHEQYF
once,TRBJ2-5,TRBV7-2,CASSFVLQETQYF
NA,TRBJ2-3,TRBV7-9,CASSSSRGKSTDTQYF
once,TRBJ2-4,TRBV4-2,CASSPLGKNIQYF
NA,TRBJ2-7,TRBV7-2,CASRGIRGVVYEQYF
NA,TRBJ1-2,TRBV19,CASRTGGTLNNGYTF
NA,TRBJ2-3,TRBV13,CASSLVSLVEKADTQYF
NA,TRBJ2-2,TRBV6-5,CASRNTGAGELFF
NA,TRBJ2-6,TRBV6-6,CASNQGSGANVLTF